This T cell receptor beta chain was sequenced during a study of cytomegalovirus exposure and HLA in healthy donors. Libraries were prepared by immunoSEQ multiplex PCR; TCRdb keeps only in-frame clonotypes and omits some of them. This table has 160,000 or so clones, 86% appearing once. A word on this clone: Its antigen is as yet unknown.

Study observations and caveats: Whilst most TCR sequences proved rare, a subset of public TCRs occurred across many donors.

The length of the CDR3 is 13 residues. V was clipped by 8 bases and J by 4 bases, with 15 bases between them. Looked up from germline, CDR1 is MNHEY and CDR2 is SMNVEV (reference sequence). The chain employs TRBV27 and TRBJ2-7; possible D gene TRBD2, 6 bases. Sequencing used PBMCs. The receptor was derived from a man between 18 and 29 years old in good health and CMV-seropositive. The CDR3 sequence: CASVRGRGYEQYF. CDR3 bases: TGTGCCAGCGTTAGGGGCCGGGGGTACGAGCAGTACTTC.